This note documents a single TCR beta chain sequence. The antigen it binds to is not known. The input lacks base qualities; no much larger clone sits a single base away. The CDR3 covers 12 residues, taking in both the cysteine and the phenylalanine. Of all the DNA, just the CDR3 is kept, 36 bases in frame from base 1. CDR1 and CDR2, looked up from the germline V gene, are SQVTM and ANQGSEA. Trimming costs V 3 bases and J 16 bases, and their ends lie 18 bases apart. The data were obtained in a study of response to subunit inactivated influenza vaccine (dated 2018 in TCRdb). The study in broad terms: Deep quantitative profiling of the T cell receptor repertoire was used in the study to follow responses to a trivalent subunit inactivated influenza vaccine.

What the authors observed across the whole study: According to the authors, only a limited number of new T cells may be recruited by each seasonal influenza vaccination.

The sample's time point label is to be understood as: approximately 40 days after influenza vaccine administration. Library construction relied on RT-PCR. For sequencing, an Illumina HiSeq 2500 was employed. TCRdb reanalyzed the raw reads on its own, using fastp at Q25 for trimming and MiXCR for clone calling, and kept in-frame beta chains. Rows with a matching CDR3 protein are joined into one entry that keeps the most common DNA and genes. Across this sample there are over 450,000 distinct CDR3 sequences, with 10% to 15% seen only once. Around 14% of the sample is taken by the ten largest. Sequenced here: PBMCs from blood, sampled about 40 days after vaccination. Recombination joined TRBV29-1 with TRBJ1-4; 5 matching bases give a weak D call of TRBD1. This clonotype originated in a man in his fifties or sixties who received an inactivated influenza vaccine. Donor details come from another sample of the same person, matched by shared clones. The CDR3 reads CSVEFGGRGKFF. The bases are TGCAGCGTTGAGTTTGGCGGCCGGGGGAAGTTTTTT.